This T cell receptor (beta chain) was sequenced during a study of cytomegalovirus exposure and HLA in healthy donors. This CDR3 is built from 15 residues. From germline, CDR1 is MNHEY and CDR2 SVGAGI. The junction had 12 bases not matched to a gene; V was cut back by 11 bases and J by 3 bases. Use of 60 Vbeta and 13 Jbeta primers characterized the PCR. TCRdb's copy holds only in-frame clones and misses some; the assay was immunoSEQ multiplex PCR. The sample has approximately 220,000 clones; 70% to 80% are singletons. The specimen sequenced was PBMCs. V usage is TRBV6-5 and J usage is TRBJ1-4, with TRBD1 matching 7 bases. This sequence was found in a man aged 40-49 years in good health and CMV-seronegative. CDR3 nucleotide sequence: TGTGCCGTGCGAAGAAGCGGACAGGCTAATGAAAAACTGTTTTTT. Protein: CAVRRSGQANEKLFF.